The present T cell receptor beta chain was sequenced within a study of monozygotic twins with cystic fibrosis. Whole-study findings and limits: J usage was most co-twin-similar in 8 of 16 pairs, V in 13.

Using immunoSEQ multiplex PCR, the repertoire was profiled, and TCRdb retains in-frame clones only, with some absent. This table holds around 10,000 clones, just over 99% found once. This CDR3 has 13 residues. The J segment lost 6 bases and the V segment lost 4 bases, leaving 7 bases of the junction unmatched. Germline CDR1 reads SGDLS; CDR2 reads YYNGEE. As to this clone: Its antigen is still unknown.

This clonotype was obtained from a man younger than 35 with cystic fibrosis. The J gene is TRBJ2-7, the V gene TRBV9, with 7 bases matching TRBD1. Sequencing was performed on blood. Written as DNA, the CDR3 is TGTGCCAGCAGCCCAGGGACAGTTCGCGAGCAGTACTTC. Translating gives CASSPGTVREQYF.